Listed below are T cell receptor beta chains from one sample, sequenced in a study of cytomegalovirus exposure and HLA in healthy donors. The table came from immunoSEQ multiplex PCR; TCRdb's copy has only in-frame clones and leaves some out. The table includes 150,000 to 200,000 clones, just under 80% detected once. Sequenced: PBMCs. The receptors derive from a woman in her forties in good health and CMV-seropositive. CDR3s include the opening cysteine and the closing phenylalanine or tryptophan. Fields, in order: D gene, J gene, V gene, clone size, CDR3 protein, CDR3 DNA. D genes are given only for firm matches. Clone size is given for some rows only: seen once, a few or many times, or a class if the clone is expanded.

d_gene: -; j_gene: TRBJ2-5; v_gene: TRBV7-7; abundance: -; CDR3aa: CASSFTVTEQETQYF; CDR3nt: TGTGCTAGCAGCTTCACCGTCACAGAACAAGAGACCCAGTACTTC
d_gene: -; j_gene: TRBJ1-2; v_gene: TRBV2; abundance: -; CDR3aa: CASSELRANYGYTF; CDR3nt: TGTGCCAGCAGTGAGCTAAGAGCTAACTATGGCTACACCTTC
d_gene: -; j_gene: TRBJ1-4; v_gene: TRBV30; abundance: -; CDR3aa: CAAVVEAVGGKLFF; CDR3nt: TGTGCCGCCGTAGTTGAGGCGGTCGGGGGAAAACTGTTTTTT
d_gene: -; j_gene: TRBJ2-5; v_gene: TRBV18; abundance: -; CDR3aa: CASSPIPGLGETQYF; CDR3nt: TGTGCCAGCTCACCAATCCCAGGGCTCGGGGAGACCCAGTACTTC
d_gene: -; j_gene: TRBJ1-1; v_gene: TRBV5-6; abundance: -; CDR3aa: CASSLLSTEAFF; CDR3nt: TGTGCCAGCAGCTTGCTTTCCACTGAAGCTTTCTTT
d_gene: TRBD2; j_gene: TRBJ2-5; v_gene: TRBV11-2; abundance: -; CDR3aa: CASSLGTSGGALETQYF; CDR3nt: TGTGCCAGCAGCTTGGGTACTAGCGGGGGGGCCTTAGAGACCCAGTACTTC
d_gene: TRBD1; j_gene: TRBJ2-7; v_gene: TRBV5-1; abundance: -; CDR3aa: CASSPGGTGGSEQYF; CDR3nt: TGCGCCAGCAGCCCGGGAGGGACAGGGGGATCCGAGCAGTACTTC
d_gene: TRBD1; j_gene: TRBJ2-7; v_gene: TRBV7-9; abundance: -; CDR3aa: CASSLSQGQLIYEQYF; CDR3nt: TGTGCCAGCAGCTTATCTCAGGGACAGTTAATCTACGAGCAGTACTTC
d_gene: -; j_gene: TRBJ2-5; v_gene: TRBV11-3; abundance: few; CDR3aa: CASSLGGLAEETQYF; CDR3nt: TGTGCCAGCAGCTTAGGAGGTTTAGCTGAAGAGACCCAGTACTTC
d_gene: TRBD1; j_gene: TRBJ2-7; v_gene: TRBV27; abundance: -; CDR3aa: CASRQGASYEQYF; CDR3nt: TGTGCCAGCCGACAGGGGGCCTCCTACGAGCAGTACTTC
d_gene: -; j_gene: TRBJ1-2; v_gene: TRBV7-2; abundance: -; CDR3aa: CASSIYRRGYTF; CDR3nt: TGTGCCAGCAGCATCTACAGGCGTGGCTACACCTTC
d_gene: -; j_gene: TRBJ1-1; v_gene: TRBV28; abundance: -; CDR3aa: CASSSTGSYTEAFF; CDR3nt: TGTGCCAGCAGTTCGACAGGTTCATACACTGAAGCTTTCTTT
d_gene: -; j_gene: TRBJ2-3; v_gene: TRBV7-2; abundance: -; CDR3aa: CASSQLTTVDTQYF; CDR3nt: TGTGCCAGCAGCCAGCTAACGACAGTAGATACGCAGTATTTT
d_gene: -; j_gene: TRBJ1-2; v_gene: TRBV9; abundance: -; CDR3aa: CASSVAGRGVYGYTF; CDR3nt: TGTGCCAGCAGCGTAGCTGGCAGGGGAGTCTATGGCTACACCTTC
d_gene: -; j_gene: TRBJ1-3; v_gene: TRBV12-5; abundance: -; CDR3aa: CASRASPGNTIYF; CDR3nt: TGTGCTAGTCGAGCCTCCCCTGGAAACACCATATATTTT
d_gene: -; j_gene: TRBJ2-1; v_gene: TRBV30; abundance: -; CDR3aa: CAWNVQGTYNEQFF; CDR3nt: TGTGCCTGGAATGTGCAGGGGACCTACAATGAGCAGTTCTTC
d_gene: -; j_gene: TRBJ1-1; v_gene: TRBV19; abundance: once; CDR3aa: CASSIGGTLNTEAFF; CDR3nt: TGTGCCAGTAGTATCGGGGGAACCCTGAACACTGAAGCTTTCTTT
d_gene: -; j_gene: TRBJ1-1; v_gene: TRBV6-1; abundance: -; CDR3aa: CASSERGEGGAFF; CDR3nt: TGTGCCAGCAGTGAAAGAGGGGAGGGTGGAGCTTTCTTT
d_gene: -; j_gene: TRBJ2-7; v_gene: TRBV10-3; abundance: -; CDR3aa: CAISAGAGGTYEQYF; CDR3nt: TGTGCCATCAGTGCGGGGGCAGGGGGTACCTACGAGCAGTACTTC
d_gene: TRBD2; j_gene: TRBJ2-2; v_gene: TRBV5-4; abundance: -; CDR3aa: CASSRGLAGAHTGELFF; CDR3nt: TGTGCCAGCAGCAGGGGACTAGCGGGGGCCCACACCGGGGAGCTGTTTTTT
d_gene: -; j_gene: TRBJ2-7; v_gene: TRBV9; abundance: -; CDR3aa: CASSASDRRSGEQYF; CDR3nt: TGTGCCAGCAGCGCCAGTGACAGGCGCTCTGGAGAGCAGTACTTC
d_gene: TRBD2; j_gene: TRBJ2-7; v_gene: TRBV6-5; abundance: -; CDR3aa: CASRRLAGGSYEQYF; CDR3nt: TGTGCCAGCAGACGACTAGCGGGGGGGTCCTACGAGCAGTACTTC
d_gene: TRBD1; j_gene: TRBJ1-1; v_gene: TRBV13; abundance: -; CDR3aa: CASSLSTGTGANTEAFF; CDR3nt: TGTGCCAGCAGCTTAAGCACCGGGACAGGGGCGAACACTGAAGCTTTCTTT
d_gene: TRBD2; j_gene: TRBJ2-1; v_gene: TRBV19; abundance: -; CDR3aa: CASSTVAGALNEQFF; CDR3nt: TGTGCCAGTAGTACCGTAGCGGGGGCTCTAAATGAGCAGTTCTTC
d_gene: TRBD1; j_gene: TRBJ2-3; v_gene: TRBV18; abundance: -; CDR3aa: CASLQGATDTQYF; CDR3nt: TGTGCCAGCTTGCAGGGGGCAACAGATACGCAGTATTTT
d_gene: -; j_gene: TRBJ1-1; v_gene: TRBV28; abundance: -; CDR3aa: CASSEGTFTAFF; CDR3nt: TGTGCCAGCAGCGAAGGGACATTCACAGCTTTCTTT
d_gene: TRBD1; j_gene: TRBJ1-1; v_gene: TRBV15; abundance: -; CDR3aa: CATSRGWTGGWTEAFF; CDR3nt: TGTGCCACCAGCAGAGGGTGGACAGGGGGATGGACTGAAGCTTTCTTT
d_gene: TRBD1; j_gene: TRBJ1-1; v_gene: TRBV7-2; abundance: -; CDR3aa: CASSFTGGAEAFF; CDR3nt: TGTGCCAGCAGCTTCACAGGGGGCGCTGAAGCTTTCTTT
d_gene: -; j_gene: TRBJ2-5; v_gene: TRBV9; abundance: -; CDR3aa: CASSEDSRETQYF; CDR3nt: TGTGCCAGCAGCGAGGACAGCCGGGAGACCCAGTACTTC
d_gene: -; j_gene: TRBJ2-5; v_gene: TRBV9; abundance: -; CDR3aa: CASSASREETQYF; CDR3nt: TGTGCCAGCAGCGCAAGTAGAGAAGAGACCCAGTACTTC
d_gene: TRBD1; j_gene: TRBJ1-1; v_gene: TRBV2; abundance: -; CDR3aa: CASRAEQGAETEAFF; CDR3nt: TGTGCCAGCAGGGCAGAACAGGGGGCGGAAACTGAAGCTTTCTTT
d_gene: -; j_gene: TRBJ2-5; v_gene: TRBV15; abundance: -; CDR3aa: CATSSPGYQETQYF; CDR3nt: TGTGCCACCAGCAGCCCCGGGTACCAAGAGACCCAGTACTTC
d_gene: TRBD2; j_gene: TRBJ2-3; v_gene: TRBV14; abundance: -; CDR3aa: CASSRALAGTDTQYF; CDR3nt: TGTGCCAGCAGCCGCGCACTAGCGGGGACAGATACGCAGTATTTT
d_gene: TRBD1; j_gene: TRBJ2-7; v_gene: TRBV6-1; abundance: many; CDR3aa: CASSYKGQGYEQYF; CDR3nt: TGTGCCAGCAGCTACAAAGGACAGGGGTACGAGCAGTACTTC
d_gene: TRBD2; j_gene: TRBJ2-5; v_gene: TRBV4-1; abundance: -; CDR3aa: CASSQDWGEGQVRAQYF; CDR3nt: TGCGCCAGCAGCCAAGATTGGGGGGAGGGTCAGGTTAGGGCCCAGTACTTC
d_gene: -; j_gene: TRBJ1-2; v_gene: TRBV4-3; abundance: once; CDR3aa: CASTPTGQNYGYTF; CDR3nt: TGCGCCAGCACCCCGACAGGACAGAACTATGGCTACACCTTC
d_gene: -; j_gene: TRBJ2-5; v_gene: TRBV4-1; abundance: -; CDR3aa: CASSQEGSVGRETQYF; CDR3nt: TGCGCCAGCAGCCAAGAGGGGTCAGTGGGGCGAGAGACCCAGTACTTC
d_gene: -; j_gene: TRBJ1-2; v_gene: TRBV5-6; abundance: -; CDR3aa: CASSLVANYGYTF; CDR3nt: TGTGCCAGCAGCTTGGTAGCTAACTATGGCTACACCTTC